This record covers a single T cell receptor (beta chain). This specimen belongs to a study of early T cells in non-severe SARS-CoV-2 infection. TCRdb passed the 5' RACE reads through MiXCR, listing each CDR3 protein once. The sample shows about 64,000 distinct CDR3 sequences, roughly 18% of them seen only once. From germline, CDR1 is DFQATT and CDR2 SNEGSKA (reference sequence). Trimming pared 1 base from V and 4 bases from J, leaving 14 bases between. This CDR3 comprises 14 residues. Sample: whole blood, taken at baseline. The origin of this receptor is an adult who was a healthcare worker with PCR-confirmed SARS-CoV-2 infection or an uninfected control (not recorded which). V gene TRBV20-1 combines with J gene TRBJ2-7, with D possibly being TRBD2 (6 bases). CDR3: CSARVAGIAYEQYF. In DNA, the CDR3 is TGCAGTGCTAGAGTGGCGGGAATAGCGTACGAGCAGTACTTC.